The TCR beta chain described here comes from a study of monozygotic twins with inflammatory bowel disease. Germline assignment: CDR1 DFQATT and CDR2 SNEGSKA (reference sequence). CDR3 length: 14 amino acids. Per-sample cDNA came from eight separate reactions. UMIs bearing a 6-nucleotide sample barcode were added through template switching. Amplification used two nested PCRs: roughly 15 cycles, then 9 cycles, on TCRalpha/TCRbeta cDNA. From its re-call of the 5' RACE reads, TCRdb lists each CDR3 protein once, without DNA. This sample's clone table lists approximately 380,000 distinct CDR3 sequences. Sequenced: blood. The source is a human donor with ulcerative colitis or Crohn's disease, or a healthy co-twin of an affected twin (not recorded which). V gene TRBV20-1 combines with J gene TRBJ2-1. CDR3: CSARGGGSYNEQFF.